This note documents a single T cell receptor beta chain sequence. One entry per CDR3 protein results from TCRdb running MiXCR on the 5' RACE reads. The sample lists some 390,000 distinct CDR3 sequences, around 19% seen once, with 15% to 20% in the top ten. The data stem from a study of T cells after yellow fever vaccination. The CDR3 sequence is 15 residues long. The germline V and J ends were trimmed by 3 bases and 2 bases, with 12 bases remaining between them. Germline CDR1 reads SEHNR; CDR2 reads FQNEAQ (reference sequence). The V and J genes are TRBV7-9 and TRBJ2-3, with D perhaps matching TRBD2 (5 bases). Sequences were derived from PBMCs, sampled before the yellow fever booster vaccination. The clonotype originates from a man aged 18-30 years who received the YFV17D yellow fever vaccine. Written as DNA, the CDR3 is TGTGCCAGCAGCTTGGGCCGGGGAGTCACAGATACGCAGTATTTT. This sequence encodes CASSLGRGVTDTQYF.